Below, 23 T cell receptor beta chains from the same sample are listed, as sequenced in a study of cytomegalovirus exposure and HLA in healthy donors. PCR used 60 Vbeta primers and 13 Jbeta primers. Repertoires were generated with immunoSEQ multiplex PCR, while TCRdb's copy carries only in-frame clones and drops some. The table has tens of thousands of clones, approximately 79% seen once. Sequences were obtained from PBMCs. These receptors were collected from a woman aged 25 to 39 in good health and CMV-seropositive.

The gene calls are TRBV5-1 and TRBJ2-1; 10 bases map to TRBD2. The germline V gene encodes CDR1 SGHRS and CDR2 YFSETQ. This CDR3 is built from 17 residues. The V segment lost 4 bases and the J segment 3 bases; nucleotides outside the gene matches: 10. The CDR3 protein is CASSRLQRTSGYNEQFF. In DNA form, the CDR3 reads TGCGCCAGCAGCCGCTTGCAGCGGACTAGCGGCTACAATGAGCAGTTCTTC. Full variable domain (rest looked up from reference TRBV5-1 and TRBJ2-1): KAGVTQTPRYLIKTRGQQVTLSCSPISGHRSVSWYQQTPGQGLQFLFEYFSETQRNKGNFPGRFSGRQFSNSRSEMNVSTLELGDSALYLCASSRLQRTSGYNEQFFGPGTRLTVL.

In nucleotides, the CDR3 is TGTGCCAGCTCACCTCGACAGGGGCGACCCGCGAACACCGGGGAGCTGTTTTTT. This encodes CASSPRQGRPANTGELFF. This sequence joins TRBV18 and TRBJ2-2; 8 bases align to TRBD1. The CDR3 runs to 18 residues. In germline, CDR1 is KGHSH, CDR2 LQKENI. V gave up 3 bases and J gave up 0 bases; unmatched junction bases: 9.

The rearrangement uses TRBV19 and TRBJ2-7; the D is unclear. Trimming took 3 bases from V and 3 from J, leaving 9 bases between them. The CDR3 length is 13 residues. CDR1 is LNHDA, CDR2 SQIVND, per germline (reference sequence). CDR3 in amino acids: CASSMRPDYEQYF. Here the CDR3 DNA reads TGTGCCAGTAGTATGCGGCCGGACTACGAGCAGTACTTC.

The genes are TRBV28 and TRBJ1-5; 11 bases fit TRBD1. There are 15 residues in the CDR3. Germline CDR1 and CDR2: MDHEN and SYDVKM. With V trimmed by 6 bases and J by 5 bases, 6 bases remained unmatched. The CDR3 sequence: CASSPGQGGYQPQHF. As DNA, the CDR3 is TGTGCCAGCAGCCCGGGACAGGGGGGGTATCAGCCCCAGCATTTT.

The chain uses TRBV6-1 and TRBJ2-1; D ambiguous. Germline CDR1 reads MNHNS; CDR2 reads SASEGT. Between the trimmed V and J ends, which lost 7 bases and 6 bases, there was a span of 13 bases. CDR3 length: 13 residues. The DNA for the CDR3 is TGTGCCAGCATCCCCAGTTTAATCAATGAGCAGTTCTTC. Translated: CASIPSLINEQFF.

The chain joins TRBV11-3 to TRBJ2-7; D is perhaps TRBD2 (6 bases). Germline V gene lookup returns CDR1 SGHNT and CDR2 YENEEA. Trimming cost V 5 bases and J 0 bases, with 17 bases left between them. This CDR3 comprises 16 residues. The CDR3 region is CASSRTGAGLSYEQYF. The CDR3 DNA is TGTGCCAGCAGCCGGACCGGGGCGGGGCTCTCCTACGAGCAGTACTTC.

The V call is TRBV27, the J call TRBJ1-1; the D gene is possibly TRBD1 (6 bases). V lost 3 bases and J lost 8, with 13 bases in between. The length of the CDR3 is 13 residues. Per germline, CDR1 MNHEY and CDR2 SMNVEV (reference sequence). The CDR3 DNA sequence: TGTGCCAGCAGTTTGGGGCTCGGGACAGAAGCTTTCTTT. Protein product: CASSLGLGTEAFF.

This sequence joins TRBV18 and TRBJ1-4; D gene ambiguous. V was cut by 4 bases and J by 3 bases, with 12 bases left in between. Germline CDR1 and CDR2: KGHSH and LQKENI. This CDR3 is built from 15 residues. The CDR3 sequence is CASSRWGGSNEKLFF. The CDR3, as DNA: TGTGCCAGCTCACGCTGGGGAGGGTCTAATGAAAAACTGTTTTTT.

The V and J genes are TRBV5-4 and TRBJ2-3; 12 nucleotides align to TRBD2. Per germline, CDR1 SGHNT and CDR2 YYREEE (reference sequence). V gave up 0 bases and J gave up 4 bases; unmatched junction bases: 9. The CDR3 is 18 amino acids. The CDR3 sequence is CASSLAGLAGNFADTQYF. CDR3 in DNA: TGTGCCAGCAGCTTGGCAGGACTAGCGGGAAATTTTGCAGATACGCAGTATTTT. Full variable domain (missing parts from reference TRBV5-4 and TRBJ2-3): ETGVTQSPTHLIKTRGQQVTLRCSSQSGHNTVSWYQQALGQGPQFIFQYYREEENGRGNFPPRFSGLQFPNYSSELNVNALELDDSALYLCASSLAGLAGNFADTQYFGPGTRLTVL.

V and J are TRBV5-4 and TRBJ2-3; 8 bases line up with TRBD1. CDR1 and CDR2 (germline): SGHNT, YYREEE (reference sequence). The V and J ends lost 5 bases and 0 bases, in that order; junction bases with no gene match: 5. The CDR3 runs to 15 residues. CDR3 loop: CASSPTGASTDTQYF. The CDR3 DNA reads as TGTGCCAGCAGTCCGACAGGGGCCAGCACAGATACGCAGTATTTT.

This clone has just a few counts. CDR3: CASSHLDRYTEAFF. CDR3 bases: TGTGCCAGCAGCCACCTGGACAGATACACTGAAGCTTTCTTT. This chain connects TRBV6-5 to TRBJ1-1; D perhaps matches TRBD1 (6 bases). The V end was cut by 6 bases, the J end by 3 bases, with 14 bases between. CDR1 is MNHEY, CDR2 SVGAGI, per germline. The CDR3 is 14 amino acids.

The V and J genes are TRBV19 and TRBJ2-1; 8 bases map to TRBD1. The V gene end was trimmed by 2 bases and the J gene end by 9 bases; junction bases not matched to a gene: 9. Germline loops: CDR1 LNHDA, CDR2 SQIVND (reference sequence). The CDR3 spans 15 residues. CDR3 region: CASSISGQASGEQFF. The CDR3 DNA reads as TGTGCCAGTAGTATATCGGGACAGGCATCAGGTGAGCAGTTCTTC.

The chain combines TRBV5-1 with TRBJ2-1; tentative D call: TRBD2 (7 bases). The germline CDR1 and CDR2 sequences are SGHRS and YFSETQ. V lost 4 bases to trimming and J lost 6 bases, with 20 bases between them. This CDR3 has 16 residues. The CDR3 DNA is TGCGCCAGCAGCGGGGGGCGAAGAGCGGGGATCAATGAGCAGTTCTTC. Amino acids: CASSGGRRAGINEQFF.

The chain is built from TRBV2 and TRBJ2-3; 9 positions match TRBD2. The germline V gene encodes CDR1 SNHLY and CDR2 FYNNEI. The CDR3 totals 16 residues. J was trimmed by 5 bases and V by 5 bases; bases with no gene match: 11. The CDR3 region is CASSRGLARDLDTQYF. In DNA, the CDR3 is TGTGCCAGCAGTCGAGGACTAGCGCGGGATCTAGATACGCAGTATTTT. The complete variable domain, with remaining parts taken from reference TRBV2 and TRBJ2-3, reads EPEVTQTPSHQVTQMGQEVILRCVPISNHLYFYWYRQILGQKVEFLVSFYNNEISEKSEIFDDQFSVERPDGSNFTLKIRSTKLEDSAMYFCASSRGLARDLDTQYFGPGTRLTVL.

This chain uses TRBV27 with TRBJ2-5, with TRBD1 identical over 8 bases. CDR1 and CDR2 (germline): MNHEY, SMNVEV (reference sequence). Germline trimming cut 3 bases from V and 4 bases from J; bases unmatched to any gene: 10. The CDR3 length is 16 residues. In DNA form, the CDR3 reads TGTGCCAGCAGTTTGACCCCCCAGGGGGCACGAGAGACCCAGTACTTC. Amino acids: CASSLTPQGARETQYF.

This clone appeared a few times. The gene calls are TRBV7-9 and TRBJ1-1; D gene unclear. CDR1 SEHNR and CDR2 FQNEAQ come from the germline V gene (reference sequence). The CDR3 consists of 14 residues. Trimming cost V 3 bases and J 0 bases, with 8 bases left between them. CDR3 region: CASSFEGLNTEAFF. The DNA for the CDR3 is TGTGCCAGCAGCTTCGAGGGCTTGAACACTGAAGCTTTCTTT.

This clone was detected only a few times. The rearrangement uses TRBV28 and TRBJ2-1; 8 bases map to TRBD2. The CDR3 is 15 amino acids. In germline, CDR1 is MDHEN, CDR2 SYDVKM. Trimming at V came to 3 bases and at J to 8 bases, leaving 9 bases not matched to a gene. CDR3 DNA sequence: TGTGCCAGCAGTTTCCCAGGAGCGGGAGAGGATGAGCAGTTCTTC. This encodes CASSFPGAGEDEQFF.

This clone appeared a single time. The V and J genes are TRBV10-3 and TRBJ1-1, with 7 positions matching TRBD1. The junction had 7 bases not matched to a gene; V was cut back by 2 bases and J by 4 bases. Germline values: CDR1 ENHRY, CDR2 SYGVKD. This CDR3 contains 15 residues. In DNA, the CDR3 is TGTGCCATCAGTGAGAACAGGGGCGGCACCACTGAAGCTTTCTTT. Translating gives CAISENRGGTTEAFF.

The chain uses TRBV11-2 and TRBJ2-5; tentatively, D is TRBD2 (6 bases). Germline values: CDR1 SGHAT, CDR2 FQNNGV. Trimming took 0 bases from V and 7 from J, leaving 15 bases between them. The CDR3 consists of 15 residues. This CDR3 reads CASSLEGLQEGTQYF. For the CDR3, the DNA is TGTGCCAGCAGCTTAGAGGGACTCCAAGAGGGGACCCAGTACTTC.

This CDR3 reads CASSILAGGTAGELFF. The CDR3 DNA is TGTGCCAGTAGTATTTTGGCGGGAGGGACGGCCGGGGAGCTGTTTTTT. The rearrangement links TRBV19 to TRBJ2-2; 9 nucleotides agree with TRBD2. V lost 3 bases, J lost 6 bases, and 8 bases stayed unmatched. CDR1 and CDR2 (germline): LNHDA, SQIVND (reference sequence). The CDR3 extends over 16 amino acids.

This clone turned up a few times. The chain has TRBV7-9 and TRBJ1-3, with D uncertain. Trimming took off 5 bases at V and 4 bases at J, with 18 bases between the two ends. The CDR3 is 16 residues long. Germline values: CDR1 SEHNR, CDR2 FQNEAQ (reference sequence). CDR3 in amino acids: CASSPPGGVSGNTIYF. Written as DNA, the CDR3 is TGTGCCAGCAGCCCCCCTGGCGGGGTATCGGGAAACACCATATATTTT.

Comments on this clone: The junction and the germline gene differ at one end; a read error may be behind it. The chain recombines TRBV6-1 with TRBJ2-2; D remains unclear. Per germline, CDR1 MNHNS and CDR2 SASEGT. This CDR3 is 14 amino acids long. The CDR3 here is CAISESTLGGELFF. CDR3 in DNA: TGTGCCATCAGTGAGTCGACTCTCGGCGGGGAGCTGTTTTTT.

This clone appeared a few times. This chain joins TRBV11-2 and TRBJ1-6, with 7 bases aligning to TRBD1. The V segment lost 5 bases and the J segment 9 bases; nucleotides outside the gene matches: 4. Germline CDR1 SGHAT, CDR2 FQNNGV. The CDR3 totals 13 residues. The CDR3 spells CASSRDRASPLHF. The CDR3 bases are TGTGCCAGCAGCCGAGACAGGGCTTCACCCCTCCACTTT.